These T cell receptor beta chains were read from a single sample in a study of shared T cell receptors in the human thymus. Clones were sequenced by immunoSEQ multiplex PCR, and TCRdb holds only the in-frame ones, with some missing. The top ten hold about 0.0094% of the sample, which has hundreds of thousands of clones, around 87% seen once. The data also belong to a second study, concerning human thymus T cells.

Material for sequencing was thymocytes. Every receptor here comes from a boy in the first two years of life with a congenital heart defect. The CDR3 runs from the conserved cysteine through the conserved F or W. The D gene is left open where the match is weak. Part of the rows lack a size; the others show once, few, many or a class for expanded clones.

NA	TRBD1	TRBV5-4	TRBJ2-3	TGTGCCAGCAGCTTGGCCGATGACAGGGAAGCAGATACGCAGTATTTT	CASSLADDREADTQYF
NA	TRBD2	TRBV6-5	TRBJ2-5	TGTGCCAGCAGTCCTGGGACTAGCGGAGGGGAGACCCAGTACTTC	CASSPGTSGGETQYF
NA	NA	TRBV15	TRBJ1-4	TGTGCCACCAGCAGAGGCCCGGTTTCTAATGAAAAACTGTTTTTT	CATSRGPVSNEKLFF
NA	TRBD1	TRBV28	TRBJ2-1	TGTGCCAGCAGTCCCCCCAGCAGGGGGTTACACTATGAGCAGTTCTTC	CASSPPSRGLHYEQFF
NA	TRBD1	TRBV28	TRBJ2-5	TGTGCCAGCAAGGGACAGGGGTGGGAGACCCAGTACTTC	CASKGQGWETQYF
NA	NA	TRBV18	TRBJ2-2	TGTGCCAGCTCACCACATTCCTCGGGGGGCCGCACCGGGGAGCTGTTTTTT	CASSPHSSGGRTGELFF
NA	TRBD2	TRBV29-1	TRBJ2-4	TGCAGCTTTCTAGCGGGAGAGGGGGACATTCAGTACTTC	CSFLAGEGDIQYF
NA	NA	TRBV6-1	TRBJ2-7	TGTGCCAGCAGTGCGGACAGCACTATTTACGAGCAGTACTTC	CASSADSTIYEQYF
NA	TRBD1	TRBV5-1	TRBJ1-2	TGCGCCAGCAGCAAAGGGACAGGGAATGGCTACACCTTC	CASSKGTGNGYTF
NA	TRBD1	TRBV6-1	TRBJ2-1	TGTGCCAGCAGTGTCCGACAGGGGGCCAGGAATGAGCAGTTCTTC	CASSVRQGARNEQFF
NA	TRBD1	TRBV4-3	TRBJ1-4	TGCGCCAGCAGCCAAATATTGACAGGGAACAAAGGAGAAAAACTGTTTTTT	CASSQILTGNKGEKLFF
NA	NA	TRBV4-1	TRBJ1-2	TGCGCCAGCAGCCAAGTCTTCCGCTATGGCTACACCTTC	CASSQVFRYGYTF
NA	NA	TRBV6-5	TRBJ2-1	TGTGCCAGCAGTTACTTGGTAGCGGATGAGCAGTTCTTC	CASSYLVADEQFF
NA	NA	TRBV6-1	TRBJ2-6	TGTGCCAGCAGTGTTCAGGGGAAACGCTCTGGGGCCAACGTCCTGACTTTC	CASSVQGKRSGANVLTF
NA	NA	TRBV7-8	TRBJ2-1	TGTGCCAGCAGCTTAATAGACCCGGTGGAGAACAATGAGCAGTTCTTC	CASSLIDPVENNEQFF
NA	NA	TRBV14	TRBJ2-1	TGTGCCAGCAGCTTCTGGAGCGGGACAATCTACAATGAGCAGTTCTTC	CASSFWSGTIYNEQFF
NA	NA	TRBV27	TRBJ1-5	TGTGCCAGCAGTTTGGGGGGAGGCAATCAGCCCCAGCATTTT	CASSLGGGNQPQHF
NA	TRBD1	TRBV9	TRBJ1-5	TGTGCCAGCAGCCCCGGGACAGGCCTTAAGGGCAATCAGCCCCAGCATTTT	CASSPGTGLKGNQPQHF
NA	TRBD2	TRBV7-9	TRBJ2-7	TGTGCCAGCAGTGCCGGGACTAGTCACTCCTACGAGCAGTACTTC	CASSAGTSHSYEQYF
NA	NA	TRBV30	TRBJ1-2	TGTGCCTGGAGCCCTCGAGGGGGTTCTTATGGCTACACCTTC	CAWSPRGGSYGYTF
NA	TRBD2	TRBV12-5	TRBJ2-1	TGTGCTTCTCGCGGGAGTCTCTACAATGAGCAGTTCTTC	CASRGSLYNEQFF
NA	TRBD2	TRBV5-4	TRBJ2-1	TGTGCCAGCAGCTTGGGGGGACTAGCGGGACATGAGCAGTTCTTC	CASSLGGLAGHEQFF
NA	NA	TRBV12-5	TRBJ2-1	TGTGCAACTACCGCCCCTAGAAAGCAATCATACAATGAGCAGTTCTTC	CATTAPRKQSYNEQFF
NA	TRBD2	TRBV2	TRBJ2-6	TGTGCCAGCATGAGTCTTAGCGGGAGGACTGGGGCCAACGTCCTGACTTTC	CASMSLSGRTGANVLTF
NA	TRBD1	TRBV7-9	TRBJ1-5	TGTGCCAGCAGCGGGGGACAGGCTAATCAGCCCCAGCATTTT	CASSGGQANQPQHF
NA	NA	TRBV28	TRBJ2-3	TGTGCCAGCAGTTTCTGGCGGGAGAGGGGGGCAGATACGCAGTATTTT	CASSFWRERGADTQYF
NA	TRBD1	TRBV23-1	TRBJ1-1	TGCGCCAGCAGTCCCGGGACAGGGGGGACTGAAGCTTTCTTT	CASSPGTGGTEAFF
NA	NA	TRBV9	TRBJ2-5	TGTGCCAGCAGCCCCCAACGGGGTGGCGAAGAGACCCAGTACTTC	CASSPQRGGEETQYF
NA	NA	TRBV11-3	TRBJ2-7	TGTGCCAGCAGCTTAGAGGGCAGGGGCCACGAGCAGTACTTC	CASSLEGRGHEQYF
NA	NA	TRBV28	TRBJ1-3	TGTGCCAGCAGTTCCTTCAGTGGCTTCTCTGGAAACACCATATATTTT	CASSSFSGFSGNTIYF
NA	NA	TRBV19	TRBJ1-2	TGTGCCAGTAGTACCCTACTCTCCTATGGCTACACCTTC	CASSTLLSYGYTF
NA	TRBD2	TRBV4-1	TRBJ2-1	TGCGCCAGCAGGAAACAACTAGCGGGAGTCTCCTACAATGAGCAGTTCTTC	CASRKQLAGVSYNEQFF
NA	TRBD2	TRBV4-1	TRBJ2-2	TGCGCCAGCAGCCAACTCGGGGCGGGAGTGAACACCGGGGAGCTGTTTTTT	CASSQLGAGVNTGELFF
NA	TRBD2	TRBV5-6	TRBJ2-5	TGTGCCAGCAGCTTGGGTCTAGCGGGAGACCAAGAGACCCAGTACTTC	CASSLGLAGDQETQYF
NA	TRBD2	TRBV19	TRBJ2-1	TGTGCCAGTAGTATAGGGTACTGTAGCGGGAGGCTATGTGAGCAGTTCTTC	CASSIGYCSGRLCEQFF
NA	NA	TRBV5-4	TRBJ1-1	TGTGCCAGCAGCTTCGGCGGTTCTGAAGCTTTCTTT	CASSFGGSEAFF
NA	NA	TRBV12-2	TRBJ2-2	TGTGCAAGTCGCTTAGTTCGTCCGCAGGGGGCAGGGGGAGCCAACACCGGGGAGCTGTTTTTT	CASRLVRPQGAGGANTGELFF
NA	TRBD2	TRBV27	TRBJ2-7	TGTGCCAGCAGTTTACCCCAAAAAGCGGGAACTCACTACGAGCAGTACTTC	CASSLPQKAGTHYEQYF
NA	TRBD2	TRBV11-1	TRBJ2-7	TGTGCCAGCAGCTCCGAAAGCGGGGGTACCTACGAGCAGTACTTC	CASSSESGGTYEQYF
NA	TRBD1	TRBV9	TRBJ2-1	TGTGCCAGCAGCTCTGGACAGGGGGCGAACAATGAGCAGTTCTTC	CASSSGQGANNEQFF
NA	TRBD1	TRBV19	TRBJ1-6	TGTGCCAGTAGTAACGGACCGGGACAGTATAATTCACCCCTCCACTTT	CASSNGPGQYNSPLHF
NA	TRBD2	TRBV19	TRBJ2-5	TGTGCCAGTAGTATAGGACTAGCGGGGGAACAAGAGACCCAGTACTTC	CASSIGLAGEQETQYF
once	NA	TRBV28	TRBJ1-5	TGTGCCAGCAGTTCCATGACAGCACACCAGCCCCAGCATTTT	CASSSMTAHQPQHF
NA	NA	TRBV27	TRBJ2-2	TGTGCCAGCAGCGAATTCCGACTAGCAGGGGCCGGGGAGCTGTTTTTT	CASSEFRLAGAGELFF
NA	TRBD2	TRBV4-3	TRBJ2-1	TGCGCCAGCAGCCAGACCACGACTAGCGGGGACCCTAATGAGCAGTTCTTC	CASSQTTTSGDPNEQFF
NA	NA	TRBV4-3	TRBJ2-3	TGCGCCAGCAGCGGACCGACAGGCACAGATACGCAGTATTTT	CASSGPTGTDTQYF
few	NA	TRBV5-1	TRBJ1-4	TGCGCCAGCAGCGCGGGGAATAATGAAAAACTGTTTTTT	CASSAGNNEKLFF
NA	NA	TRBV27	TRBJ2-7	TGTGCCAGCAGTTCCGATACGGCCTACGAGCAGTACTTC	CASSSDTAYEQYF
NA	NA	TRBV7-9	TRBJ1-4	TGTGCCAGCAGCCCTCGACAGAGCCTGGAAAAACTGTTTTTT	CASSPRQSLEKLFF
NA	TRBD1	TRBV5-1	TRBJ1-4	TGCGCCAGCAGCTTGGCGGGACAGCTTAATGAAAAACTGTTTTTT	CASSLAGQLNEKLFF
NA	TRBD2	TRBV28	TRBJ2-3	TGTGCCAGCAGTTCACTAGCCAAGCGGGAGAGGTTTGCAGATACGCAGTATTTT	CASSSLAKRERFADTQYF
NA	NA	TRBV28	TRBJ1-2	TGTGCCAGCAGTCGAGGTGGCTACACCTTC	CASSRGGYTF
NA	NA	TRBV27	TRBJ1-3	TGTGCCAGCAGTTATGACTCGGGGAACACCATATATTTT	CASSYDSGNTIYF
NA	NA	TRBV6-5	TRBJ2-3	TGTGCCAGCAGTTACTCGCGGGCAGGGGTAACAGATACGCAGTATTTT	CASSYSRAGVTDTQYF
NA	TRBD1	TRBV4-3	TRBJ1-1	TGCGCCAGCAGCCAACCGACAGGGGCAGGGTACGCTGAAGCTTTCTTT	CASSQPTGAGYAEAFF
NA	NA	TRBV4-3	TRBJ2-1	TGCGCCAGCAGCCAAGTATGGCGGGAACTTTACAATGAGCAGTTCTTC	CASSQVWRELYNEQFF
NA	NA	TRBV7-8	TRBJ2-7	TGTGCCAGCTCGAGGACTCCTAAACTCTACGAGCAGTACTTC	CASSRTPKLYEQYF